This TCR beta chain was sequenced for a study of cytomegalovirus exposure and HLA in healthy donors. Study-wide results and limits: The study found most TCR sequences rare, yet found some public TCRs in many donors. Accurate predictions that matched the HLA-A and HLA-B alleles of most subjects were reportedly made from TCR beta sequences. Association of a missense DCLRE1C variant with TCR beta V- and J-gene trimming was reported in a later analysis.

Remarks on this clone: The antigen is unknown.

PCR amplification relied on 60 Vbeta primers (plus 13 Jbeta primers). Assay: immunoSEQ multiplex PCR; the TCRdb copy retains only in-frame clones and omits some. Of around 150,000 clones listed, 60% to 85% are singletons. The CDR3 is made up of 13 amino acids. The germline V gene has CDR1 SGHNT and CDR2 YYREEE (reference sequence). V lost 3 bases to trimming and J lost 3 bases; unmatched junction nucleotides: 0. This TCR was sampled from a man aged 50-59 years in good health and CMV-seropositive. The genes are TRBV5-4 and TRBJ2-7; TRBD2 matches 10 bases. Sequencing was performed on PBMCs. This chain's CDR3 is CASSWTSGYEQYF. The CDR3 DNA reads TGTGCCAGCAGCTGGACTAGCGGCTACGAGCAGTACTTC.